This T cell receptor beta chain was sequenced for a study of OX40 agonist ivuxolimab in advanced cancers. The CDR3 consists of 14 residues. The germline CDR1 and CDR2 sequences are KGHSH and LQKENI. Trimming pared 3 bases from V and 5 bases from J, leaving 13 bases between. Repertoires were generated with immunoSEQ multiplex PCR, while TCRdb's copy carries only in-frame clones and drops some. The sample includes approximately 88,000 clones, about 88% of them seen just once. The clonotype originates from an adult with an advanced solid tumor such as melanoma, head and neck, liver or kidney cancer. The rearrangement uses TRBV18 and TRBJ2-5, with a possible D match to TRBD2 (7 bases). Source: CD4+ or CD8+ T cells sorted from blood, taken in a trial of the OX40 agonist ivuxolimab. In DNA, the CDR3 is TGTGCCAGCTCACCGAACGGGGGGCGGGAGACCCAGTACTTC. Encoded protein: CASSPNGGRETQYF. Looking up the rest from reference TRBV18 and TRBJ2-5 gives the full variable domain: NAGVMQNPRHLVRRRGQEARLRCSPMKGHSHVYWYRQLPEEGLKFMVYLQKENIIDESGMPKERFSAEFPKEGPSILRIQQVVRGDSAAYFCASSPNGGRETQYFGPGTRLLVL.